Listed here are 20 T cell receptor beta chains from one sample, sequenced in a study of blood T cells in healthy people across ages. The use of a sample-barcoded 5' primer and a J-beta primer mix characterized a second PCR of about 6 to 12 cycles. TCRdb re-analysed the 5' RACE reads in MiXCR, keeping a single row per CDR3 protein. The data hold about 680,000 distinct CDR3 sequences, with approximately 49% observed a single time. The sample consisted of blood. These receptor sequences come from a woman in her fifties or sixties in good health.

The V and J genes are TRBV4-3 and TRBJ2-1; D uncertain. Germline CDR1 and CDR2: LGHNA and YSLEER. V was pared by 0 bases and J by 1 base, with 10 bases between. The length of the CDR3 is 16 residues. CDR3 DNA sequence: TGCGCCAGCAGCCAAGAGCTGCTGCAGTCCTACAATGAGCAGTTCTTC. Its translation is CASSQELLQSYNEQFF.

The chain combines TRBV7-8 with TRBJ2-2; 12 bases are shared with TRBD2. The CDR3 runs to 16 residues. Germline lookup yields CDR1 SGHVS and CDR2 FQNEAQ. Trimming cost V 5 bases and J 11 bases; bases outside gene matches: 12. CDR3 residues: CASSPWLAGGVLELFF. The DNA for the CDR3 is TGTGCCAGCAGCCCGTGGCTAGCGGGAGGGGTGCTAGAGCTGTTTTTT.

The chain has TRBV4-2 and TRBJ2-5; 7 nucleotides align to TRBD2. The trim removed 7 bases at V and 4 bases at J, leaving 15 bases unmatched. The CDR3 totals 16 residues. Germline loops: CDR1 LGHNA, CDR2 YNFKEQ. In DNA form, the CDR3 reads TGTGCCAGCAACCCGGGGAGGGAGGGCCAGATAGAGACCCAGTACTTC. Its protein is CASNPGREGQIETQYF.

This clonotype has just a few counts. CDR3 bases: TGTGCCAGCAGCTATGTCGGACAGGGACAGACCCAGTACTTC. Protein sequence: CASSYVGQGQTQYF. J is TRBJ2-5 and V is TRBV11-1; 8 positions match TRBD1. The CDR3 covers 14 residues. Germline lookup yields CDR1 SGHAT and CDR2 FQDESV (reference sequence). The trim removed 4 bases at V and 6 bases at J, leaving 7 bases unmatched. Together with reference TRBV11-1 and TRBJ2-5, the CDR3 gives the full variable domain: EAEVAQSPRYKITEKSQAVAFWCDPISGHATLYWYRQILGQGPELLVQFQDESVVDDSQLPKDRFSAERLKGVDSTLKIQPAELGDSAMYLCASSYVGQGQTQYFGPGTRLLVL.

The chain joins TRBV28 to TRBJ1-4; 7 nucleotides line up with TRBD1. CDR1 is MDHEN, CDR2 SYDVKM, per germline. J lost 4 bases, V lost 3 bases, and 2 bases had no gene match. CDR3 length equals 14 residues. The CDR3 is CASSLGDSNEKLFF. The DNA of the CDR3 is TGTGCCAGCAGTTTGGGGGACAGTAATGAAAAACTGTTTTTT.

The chain carries TRBV20-1 and TRBJ2-7; no definite D call. The J call may be mistaken, given a closer DNA end match to TRBJ2-4. The CDR3 runs 13 residues. Germline assignment: CDR1 DFQATT and CDR2 SNEGSKA (reference sequence). The CDR3, as DNA: TGCAGTGCTAGAGATCCTGGGAAAAACATTCAGTACTTC. Its protein is CSARDPGKNIQYF.

This clonotype was detected only a few times. The genes are TRBV4-1 and TRBJ1-1, with TRBD1 matching 8 bases. From germline, CDR1 is MGHRA and CDR2 YSYEKL. The CDR3 is made up of 19 amino acids. J was trimmed by 0 bases and V by 5 bases; bases with no gene match: 17. The CDR3 DNA follows: TGCGCCAGCAGCGAAGGGAGACAGGGGATAACGGGGGTGAACACTGAAGCTTTCTTT. Its protein product is CASSEGRQGITGVNTEAFF.

CDR3 nucleotides: TGTGCCACCAGCAGAAAACAGGGGTTCGAGCAGTACTTC. Its protein is CATSRKQGFEQYF. The chain uses TRBV15 and TRBJ2-4; 7 positions agree with TRBD1. TRBJ2-7 matches the DNA end more closely, so the J call is doubtful. Germline V gene data show CDR1 as LNHNV and CDR2 as YYDKDF (reference sequence). The CDR3 consists of 13 residues.

V gene TRBV4-2 combines with J gene TRBJ2-2; 12 positions agree with TRBD2. Germline-derived CDR1 and CDR2 are LGHNA and YNFKEQ. The V segment lost 2 bases and the J segment 8 bases; nucleotides outside the gene matches: 6. The CDR3 loop spans 16 amino acids. This CDR3 reads CASSQRLAGARGELFF. The CDR3 DNA follows: TGTGCCAGCAGCCAACGACTAGCGGGAGCTCGGGGGGAGCTGTTTTTT.

This clonotype appeared a few times. The CDR3 DNA reads TGTGCCAGCAGTTACGCGGGATCTGGGGCCAACGTCCTGACTTTC. Residues: CASSYAGSGANVLTF. This rearrangement joins TRBV6-2 or TRBV6-3 to TRBJ2-6; a weak D match, TRBD2 (6 bases). V dropped 2 bases and J dropped 1 base, with 6 bases sitting between them. Germline-derived CDR1 and CDR2 are MNHEY and SVGEGT. The CDR3 has 15 residues.

The table lists this clonotype with a few counts. V usage is TRBV12-3 or TRBV12-4 and J usage is TRBJ2-4; possibly TRBD2 for D (5 bases). The length of the CDR3 is 15 residues. Trimming removed 7 bases from V and 1 base from J, with 14 bases in between. The CDR3 DNA reads as TGTGCCAGCACCCGTGGGAGCGCTGCCAAAAACATTCAGTACTTC. It specifies CASTRGSAAKNIQYF.

The V and J genes are TRBV7-2 and TRBJ2-1; D is perhaps TRBD2 (6 bases). The V gene lost 5 bases and the J gene lost 3 bases, with 14 bases spanning the gap. Per the germline V gene, CDR1 is SGHTA and CDR2 is FQGNSA. The CDR3 has 15 residues. CDR3 region: CASSTGTSRYNEQFF. For the CDR3, the DNA is TGTGCCAGCAGCACCGGTACTAGCCGCTACAATGAGCAGTTCTTC.

The V call is TRBV7-6, the J call TRBJ2-4; TRBD2 aligns across 8 bases. With the DNA end fitting TRBJ2-7 better, the J assignment may be wrong. The CDR3 length is 15 residues. Germline V gives CDR1 SGHVS, CDR2 FNYEAQ. The CDR3: CASSQPGLGTYEQYF. CDR3 DNA: TGTGCCAGCAGCCAACCGGGACTAGGGACCTACGAGCAGTACTTC.

The J gene is TRBJ1-1, the V gene TRBV3-1; possible D gene TRBD1, 5 bases. V lost 1 base and J lost 1, with 7 bases in between. Germline V gives CDR1 LGHDT, CDR2 YNNKEL (reference sequence). The CDR3 spans 14 residues. This CDR3 is CASSQGGWNTEAFF. Written as DNA, the CDR3 is TGTGCCAGCAGCCAAGGGGGCTGGAACACTGAAGCTTTCTTT.

To note about this clonotype: This likely comes from a read error, as the CDR3 has no conserved phenylalanine or tryptophan at its end. The rearrangement uses TRBV12-3 or TRBV12-4 and TRBJ2-4, with TRBD2 matching over 7 bases. V dropped 1 base and J dropped 3; count of bases not matched to a gene: 6. The length of the CDR3 is 16 residues. The CDR3 spells CASSLVLAEGKNIQYV. For the CDR3, the DNA is TGTGCCAGCAGTTTAGTCCTAGCGGAGGGCAAAAACATTCAGTACGTC.

The chain has TRBV7-3 and TRBJ1-1; D is uncertain. The CDR3 sequence is 13 residues long. The V end lost 5 bases, the J end lost 0 bases, and 7 bases lay between the germline ends. Germline CDR1 and CDR2: SGHTA and FQGTGA. The CDR3 here is CASSPAMNTEAFF. The CDR3 coding sequence is TGTGCCAGCAGCCCCGCTATGAACACTGAAGCTTTCTTT.

This clonotype was observed a few times. The chain joins TRBV6-2 or TRBV6-3 to TRBJ2-7; 11 nucleotides align to TRBD2. The ends lost 10 bases at V and 6 bases at J; junction bases unmatched: 11. Germline CDR1 reads MNHEY; CDR2 reads SVGEGT. This CDR3 spans 14 amino acids. The CDR3 DNA sequence: TGTGCCACCAACCTAGCGGGAGGAGTCTCCGAGCAGTACTTC. This sequence encodes CATNLAGGVSEQYF.

This clonotype was recorded at least ten times. The V call is TRBV9, the J call TRBJ2-7; tentative D call: TRBD1 (6 bases). Per the germline V gene, CDR1 is SGDLS and CDR2 is YYNGEE. The CDR3 totals 14 residues. Trimming left V 4 bases short and J 1 base short, with 12 bases between. The CDR3 sequence: CASSITGSSYEQYF. Here the CDR3 DNA reads TGTGCCAGCAGCATCACAGGGTCGTCCTACGAGCAGTACTTC.

V and J are TRBV7-2 and TRBJ2-1; TRBD2 matches 16 bases. This CDR3 has 20 amino acids. V was clipped by 3 bases and J by 0 bases; unmatched bases: 8. Per the germline V gene, CDR1 is SGHTA and CDR2 is FQGNSA. The CDR3 DNA reads as TGTGCCAGCAGCTTCTCCCCGGGACTAGCGGGAGGGAGCTCCTACAATGAGCAGTTCTTC. The encoded protein is CASSFSPGLAGGSSYNEQFF.

V usage is TRBV10-3 and J usage is TRBJ2-3, with D possibly being TRBD2 (5 bases). This CDR3 has 15 residues. Trimming left V 7 bases short and J 5 bases short, with 19 bases between. Germline values: CDR1 ENHRY, CDR2 SYGVKD. CDR3 in amino acids: CAIKGEGRDIDTQYF. The DNA for the CDR3 is TGTGCCATCAAAGGAGAGGGAAGGGATATAGATACGCAGTATTTT.